Below, one T cell receptor beta chain is given with its context. It lacks a known antigen. Within one base of it there is no much larger clone, and no base qualities were kept. The entry originates in a study of T cell changes during pregnancy in multiple sclerosis (dated by TCRdb to between 2017 and 2020). In the study overall: The study examined how the T cell repertoire changed over the course of pregnancy in women with multiple sclerosis.

The CDR3 numbers 14 residues from cysteine through phenylalanine. Only the CDR3 region is kept as DNA, spanning 42 bases read in frame from base 1. At the junction V is shortened by 0 bases and J by 9 bases, with 16 bases in between. As encoded in the germline V gene, CDR1 is SGHDT while CDR2 is YYEEEE. Receptors were amplified or captured by the immunoSEQ multiplex PCR assay. Drawn from immuneACCESS, this table holds only the in-frame rearrangements with V and J called that TCRdb kept. Clones are partly lost; checked studies trace under half to an unresolved V gene and leave the rest unexplained. The table for this sample lists under 45,000 clones; 80% to 95% of them were counted only once. The ten largest clones capture 0.55% to 0.7% of the sample.

The chain employs TRBV5-6 and TRBJ2-7, and perhaps TRBD2 as D gene, on 6 matching bases. The specimen was CD4+ T cells from peripheral blood mononuclear cells, collected in the first trimester of pregnancy. The receptor was isolated from a female donor with multiple sclerosis, enrolled in a pregnancy study. The CDR3: CASSLAGGVGGQYF. The sequenced DNA is TGTGCCAGCAGCTTGGCCGGCGGAGTCGGGGGGCAGTACTTC.